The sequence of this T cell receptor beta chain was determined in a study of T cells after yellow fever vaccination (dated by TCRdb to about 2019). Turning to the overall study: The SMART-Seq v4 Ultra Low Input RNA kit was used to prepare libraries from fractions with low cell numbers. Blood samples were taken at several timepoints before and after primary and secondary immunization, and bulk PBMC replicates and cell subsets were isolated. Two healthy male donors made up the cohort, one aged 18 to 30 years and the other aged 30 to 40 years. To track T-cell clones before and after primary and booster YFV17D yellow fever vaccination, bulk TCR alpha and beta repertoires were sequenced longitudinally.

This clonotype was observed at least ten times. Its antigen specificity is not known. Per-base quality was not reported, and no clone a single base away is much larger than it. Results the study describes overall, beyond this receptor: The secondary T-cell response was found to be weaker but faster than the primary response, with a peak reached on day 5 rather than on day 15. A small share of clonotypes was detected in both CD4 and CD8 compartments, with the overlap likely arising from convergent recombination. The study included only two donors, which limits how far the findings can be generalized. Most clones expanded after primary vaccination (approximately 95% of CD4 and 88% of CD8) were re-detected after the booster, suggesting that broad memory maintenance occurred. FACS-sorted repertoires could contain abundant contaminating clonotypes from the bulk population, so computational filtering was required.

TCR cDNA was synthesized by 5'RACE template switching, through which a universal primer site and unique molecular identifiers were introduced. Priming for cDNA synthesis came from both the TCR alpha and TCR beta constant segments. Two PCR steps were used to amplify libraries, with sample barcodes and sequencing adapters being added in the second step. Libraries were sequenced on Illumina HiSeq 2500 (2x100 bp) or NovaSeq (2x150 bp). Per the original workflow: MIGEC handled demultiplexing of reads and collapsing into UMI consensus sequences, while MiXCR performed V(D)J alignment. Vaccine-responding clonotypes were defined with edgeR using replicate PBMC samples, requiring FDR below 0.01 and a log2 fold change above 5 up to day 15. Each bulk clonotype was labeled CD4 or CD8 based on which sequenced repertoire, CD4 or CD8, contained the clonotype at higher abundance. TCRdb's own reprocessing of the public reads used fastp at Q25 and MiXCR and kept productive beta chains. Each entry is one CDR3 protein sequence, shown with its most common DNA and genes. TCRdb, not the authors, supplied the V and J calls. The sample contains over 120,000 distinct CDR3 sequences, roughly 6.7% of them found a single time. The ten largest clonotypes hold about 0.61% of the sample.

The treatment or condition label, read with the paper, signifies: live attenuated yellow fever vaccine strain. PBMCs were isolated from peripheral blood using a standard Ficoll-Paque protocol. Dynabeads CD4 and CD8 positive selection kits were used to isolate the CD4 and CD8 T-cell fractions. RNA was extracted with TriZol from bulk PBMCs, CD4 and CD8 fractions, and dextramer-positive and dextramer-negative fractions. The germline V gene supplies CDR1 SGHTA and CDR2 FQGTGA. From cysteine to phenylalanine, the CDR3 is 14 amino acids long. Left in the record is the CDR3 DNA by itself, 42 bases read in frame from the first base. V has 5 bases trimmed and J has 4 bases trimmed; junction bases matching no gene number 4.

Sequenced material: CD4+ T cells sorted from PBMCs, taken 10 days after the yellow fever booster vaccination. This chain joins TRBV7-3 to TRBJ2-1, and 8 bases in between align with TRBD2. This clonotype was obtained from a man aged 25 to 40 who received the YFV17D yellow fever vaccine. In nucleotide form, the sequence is TGTGCCAGCAGCCGACTAGCGTCATACAATGAGCAGTTCTTC. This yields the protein CASSRLASYNEQFF.